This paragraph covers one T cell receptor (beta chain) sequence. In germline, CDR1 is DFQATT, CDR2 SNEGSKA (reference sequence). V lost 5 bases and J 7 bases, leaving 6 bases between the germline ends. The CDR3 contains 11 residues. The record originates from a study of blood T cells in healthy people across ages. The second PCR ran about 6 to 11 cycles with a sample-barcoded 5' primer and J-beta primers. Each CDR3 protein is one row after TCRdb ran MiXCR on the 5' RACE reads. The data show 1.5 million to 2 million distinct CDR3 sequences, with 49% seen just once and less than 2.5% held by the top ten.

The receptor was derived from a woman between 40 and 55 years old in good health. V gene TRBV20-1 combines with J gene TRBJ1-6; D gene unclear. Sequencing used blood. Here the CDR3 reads CSAWSNSPLHF. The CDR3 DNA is TGCAGTGCTTGGTCAAATTCACCCCTCCACTTT.